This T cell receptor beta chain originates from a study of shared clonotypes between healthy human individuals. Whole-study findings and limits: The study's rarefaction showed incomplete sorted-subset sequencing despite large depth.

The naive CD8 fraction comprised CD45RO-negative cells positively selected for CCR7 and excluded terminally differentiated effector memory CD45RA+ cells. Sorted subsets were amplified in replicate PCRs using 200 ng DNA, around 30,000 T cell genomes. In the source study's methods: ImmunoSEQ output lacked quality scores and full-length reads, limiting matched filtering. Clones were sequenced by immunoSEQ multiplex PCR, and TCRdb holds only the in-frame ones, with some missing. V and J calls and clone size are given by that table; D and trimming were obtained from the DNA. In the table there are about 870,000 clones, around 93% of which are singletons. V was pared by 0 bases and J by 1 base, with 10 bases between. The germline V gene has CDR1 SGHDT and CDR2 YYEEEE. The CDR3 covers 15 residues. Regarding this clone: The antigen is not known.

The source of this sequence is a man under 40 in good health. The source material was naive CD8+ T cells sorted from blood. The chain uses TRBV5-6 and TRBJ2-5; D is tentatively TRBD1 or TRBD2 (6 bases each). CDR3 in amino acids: CASSLDGGPQETQYF. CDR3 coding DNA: TGTGCCAGCAGCTTGGATGGGGGGCCCCAAGAGACCCAGTACTTC.